The next 18 T cell receptor beta chains were all read from a single sample in a study of T cell responses to AZD1222 COVID-19 vaccine. Only in-frame clones appear in the TCRdb table, and some are missing; sequencing was by immunoSEQ multiplex PCR. Here the sample spans 100,000 to 150,000 clones, 80% to 90% being singletons. Sequencing was performed on peripheral blood, taken on day 0 of AZD1222 vaccination. The receptors here all came from an adult in good health.

The V and J genes are TRBV19 and TRBJ2-1; 7 bases match TRBD2. V lost 2 bases, J lost 4 bases, and 5 bases stayed unmatched. Germline lookup yields CDR1 LNHDA and CDR2 SQIVND (reference sequence). The CDR3 consists of 15 residues. This CDR3 is CASSISVAGYNEQFF. The CDR3, as DNA: TGTGCCAGTAGTATATCGGTAGCGGGTTACAATGAGCAGTTCTTC.

In this sample, this clone turned up once. The rearrangement links TRBV7-6 to TRBJ1-1; TRBD1 might be the D (5 bases). CDR1 and CDR2 (germline): SGHVS, FNYEAQ. The CDR3 runs 14 residues. V was shortened by 1 base and J by 5 bases, with 11 bases between the two germline ends. The CDR3 DNA is TGTGCCAGCAGCTTAGGTGGGGGTTGGACTGAAGCTTTCTTT. It encodes CASSLGGGWTEAFF.

The chain links TRBV4-3 to TRBJ1-4, with TRBD1 as a possible D gene (6 bases). Germline loops: CDR1 LGHNA, CDR2 YSLEER. The CDR3 spans 16 residues. The V end lost 2 bases, the J end lost 6 bases, and 16 bases lay between the germline ends. The CDR3 spells CASSQKHRDGDEKLFF. The CDR3, as DNA: TGCGCCAGCAGCCAAAAGCACAGGGACGGGGATGAAAAACTGTTTTTT.

Written as DNA, the CDR3 is TGTGCCAGCAGTTACGGGGCGACAGAATACGAGCAGTACTTC. It specifies CASSYGATEYEQYF. The chain employs TRBV6-5 and TRBJ2-7; a possible D gene is TRBD1 (5 bases). This CDR3 contains 14 residues. Germline lookup yields CDR1 MNHEY and CDR2 SVGAGI. V lost 2 bases and J lost 4, with 12 bases in between.

This chain links TRBV28 with TRBJ2-7, with D hard to call. The CDR3 is 12 amino acids. Germline values: CDR1 MDHEN, CDR2 SYDVKM. V lost 2 bases, J lost 3 bases, and 5 bases lay in between. CDR3 amino acids: CASSLIDYEQYF. CDR3 coding DNA: TGTGCCAGCAGTTTAATAGACTACGAGCAGTACTTC.

The V gene is TRBV5-5, the J gene TRBJ1-6, with 8 bases matching TRBD1. There are 15 residues in the CDR3. Trimming cost V 4 bases and J 11 bases; bases outside gene matches: 11. CDR1 and CDR2 from the germline V gene are SGHKS and YYEKEE (reference sequence). The CDR3 region is CASSLFTGGDTPLHF. Written as DNA, the CDR3 is TGTGCCAGCAGCCTCTTCACAGGGGGAGATACACCCCTCCACTTT.

The chain couples TRBV28 to TRBJ2-1, with TRBD2 identical over 13 bases. This CDR3 comprises 15 residues. Germline CDR1 MDHEN, CDR2 SYDVKM. Trimming cost V 3 bases and J 9 bases; bases outside gene matches: 5. CDR3 sequence (DNA): TGTGCCAGCAGTTTCCTTGGACTAGCGGGGGCTGAGCAGTTCTTC. Its protein product is CASSFLGLAGAEQFF.

This chain joins TRBV7-2 and TRBJ1-3; a weak D match, TRBD1 (5 bases). V lost 3 bases and J lost 4, with 16 bases in between. The germline V gene has CDR1 SGHTA and CDR2 FQGNSA. This CDR3 is 16 amino acids long. CDR3 residues: CASSLVGGAQGNTIYF. The CDR3 DNA is TGTGCCAGCAGCTTGGTAGGAGGGGCGCAAGGAAACACCATATATTTT.

The rearrangement uses TRBV24-1 and TRBJ1-6; no clear D. In germline, CDR1 is KGHDR, CDR2 SFDVKD. This CDR3 spans 19 amino acids. V dropped 5 bases and J dropped 4 bases, with 23 bases sitting between them. The CDR3: CATSVPMAWSGVYNSPLHF. The DNA for the CDR3 is TGTGCCACCAGTGTCCCCATGGCCTGGTCGGGTGTGTATAATTCACCCCTCCACTTT.

In its sample, this clone was seen once. The chain joins TRBV28 to TRBJ2-7; 8 positions match TRBD2. After removal of 8 bases from V and 4 bases from J, the junction contained 13 bases not matched to a gene. The CDR3 is made up of 15 amino acids. Looked up from germline, CDR1 is MDHEN and CDR2 is SYDVKM. CDR3 loop: CASHSRGDPRYEQYF. The CDR3 nucleotides are TGTGCCAGCCACTCGCGGGGGGACCCGCGGTACGAGCAGTACTTC.

This clone has just one count. The rearrangement links TRBV11-3 to TRBJ2-7; possible D gene TRBD2, 5 bases. The length of the CDR3 is 22 residues. The germline V and J ends were trimmed by 0 bases and 2 bases, with 32 bases remaining between them. Germline V CDR1 and CDR2: SGHNT, YENEEA. The CDR3 nucleotides read TGTGCCAGCAGCTTAGAGTCCGGTAACATTCGAGCTCGGGGTCGGTCAACCTACGAGCAGTACTTC. Its translation: CASSLESGNIRARGRSTYEQYF.

This clone was counted only a few times. The J gene is TRBJ2-1, the V gene TRBV11-2, with 8 positions matching TRBD2. The J segment lost 8 bases and the V segment lost 0 bases, leaving 9 bases of the junction unmatched. The CDR3 totals 16 residues. Germline CDR1 reads SGHAT; CDR2 reads FQNNGV. CDR3 nucleotide sequence: TGTGCCAGCAGCTTAGATGCTCGGGAGGGTGAGGATGAGCAGTTCTTC. Amino acid sequence: CASSLDAREGEDEQFF.

This clone was picked up one time. The genes are TRBV11-2 and TRBJ2-1; D not resolved. The CDR3 extends over 14 amino acids. In germline, CDR1 is SGHAT, CDR2 FQNNGV. V lost 3 bases to trimming and J lost 8 bases, with 14 bases between them. In DNA form, the CDR3 reads TGTGCCAGCAGCTTTGATCTAGTTTTAGATGAGCAGTTCTTC. This gives the protein CASSFDLVLDEQFF.

This chain joins TRBV27 and TRBJ1-5; D might be TRBD1 (5 bases). CDR3 length: 16 residues. Trimming removed 4 bases at V and 7 bases at J, with 20 bases between. The germline V gene encodes CDR1 MNHEY and CDR2 SMNVEV (reference sequence). As DNA, the CDR3 is TGTGCCAGCAGTTCCACTCGGGACTCGCGAGTCCAGCCCCAGCATTTT. Amino acids: CASSSTRDSRVQPQHF.

This clone was recorded only once. This CDR3 reads CASSPTGVIGYTF. In nucleotides, the CDR3 is TGTGCCAGCAGTCCGACAGGAGTTATAGGCTACACCTTC. The chain couples TRBV6-5 to TRBJ1-2; the D gene is possibly TRBD1 (6 bases). V dropped 5 bases and J dropped 8 bases, with 15 bases sitting between them. This CDR3 spans 13 amino acids. Per germline, CDR1 MNHEY and CDR2 SVGAGI.

This clone was detected once. The CDR3 nucleotides are TGTGCCCACGGGGACAGGGGATACGAGCAGTACTTC. Its translation is CAHGDRGYEQYF. This rearrangement joins TRBV30 to TRBJ2-7; TRBD1 matches 10 bases. The CDR3 has 12 amino acids. V was pared by 8 bases and J by 4 bases, with 5 bases of the junction left unmatched. Looked up from germline, CDR1 is GTSNPN and CDR2 is SVGIG (reference sequence).

The V and J genes are TRBV5-5 and TRBJ2-7; a weak D match, TRBD1 (5 bases). Germline CDR1 SGHKS, CDR2 YYEKEE (reference sequence). This CDR3 is 15 amino acids long. Trimming cost V 0 bases and J 5 bases, with 15 bases left between them. This chain's CDR3 is CASSLEGPQTHEQYF. The CDR3 DNA reads TGTGCCAGCAGCTTGGAGGGGCCCCAAACCCACGAGCAGTACTTC.

The chain links TRBV4-3 to TRBJ1-6, with 8 bases aligning to TRBD1. The germline CDR1 and CDR2 sequences are LGHNA and YSLEER. After removal of 4 bases from V and 7 bases from J, the junction contained 9 bases not matched to a gene. CDR3 length: 16 amino acids. The CDR3 coding sequence is TGCGCCAGCAGCCGTCTCACAGGGGGTACGAATTCACCCCTCCACTTT. Protein: CASSRLTGGTNSPLHF.